This T cell receptor (beta chain) came from a study of blood T cell repertoires in COVID-19. The CDR3 consists of 13 residues. With V trimmed by 6 bases and J by 7 bases, 7 bases remained unmatched. CDR1 is SNHLY, CDR2 FYNNEI, per germline. Using immunoSEQ multiplex PCR, the repertoire was profiled, and TCRdb retains in-frame clones only, with some absent. The data show a few hundred thousand clones, around 92% seen once. J is TRBJ1-2 and V is TRBV2, with 8 bases identical to TRBD1. The TCR originated in a woman aged 25 to 45 who had recovered from COVID-19. The sample comprised PBMCs or T cells enriched from blood (not recorded which). The CDR3 protein is CASREQGAGGYTF. The CDR3 nucleotides are TGTGCCAGCAGAGAGCAGGGGGCAGGTGGCTACACCTTC.